The text below deals with one T cell receptor beta chain. Its specificity is unknown. This sample's time point: week 5, during vaccination. Mutant IDH1 20-mer peptide, at 300 ug, made up each vaccine dose, with topical imiquimod. This entry is derived from a study of a mutant IDH1 vaccine in newly diagnosed glioma. About the research overall: Treated patients had a mean age of around 40 years and a sex split that was around 60% male and approximately 38% female.

Generated by immunoSEQ multiplex PCR, the TCRdb table keeps only in-frame clones and is missing some. The sample consists of about 36,000 clones, 80% to 90% of them appearing once. Germline lookup yields CDR1 MGHDK and CDR2 SYGVNS. The CDR3 has 12 amino acids. Study-level results: Vaccination elicited immune responses in roughly 93% of patients.

The TCR comes from a man aged 50-60 years with glioma. Specimen: PBMCs, collected from a glioma patient whose treatment included an IDH1 peptide vaccine. The chain has TRBV25-1 and TRBJ2-2; D uncertain. The CDR3 DNA follows: TGTGCAACGTGGGGGAACACCGGGGAGCTGTTTTTT. Translating gives CATWGNTGELFF. The full variable domain, rest sourced from reference TRBV25-1 and TRBJ2-2, is EADIYQTPRYLVIGTGKKITLECSQTMGHDKMYWYQQDPGMELHLIHYSYGVNSTEKGDLSSESTVSRIRTEHFPLTLESARPSHTSQYLCATWGNTGELFFGEGSRLTVL.